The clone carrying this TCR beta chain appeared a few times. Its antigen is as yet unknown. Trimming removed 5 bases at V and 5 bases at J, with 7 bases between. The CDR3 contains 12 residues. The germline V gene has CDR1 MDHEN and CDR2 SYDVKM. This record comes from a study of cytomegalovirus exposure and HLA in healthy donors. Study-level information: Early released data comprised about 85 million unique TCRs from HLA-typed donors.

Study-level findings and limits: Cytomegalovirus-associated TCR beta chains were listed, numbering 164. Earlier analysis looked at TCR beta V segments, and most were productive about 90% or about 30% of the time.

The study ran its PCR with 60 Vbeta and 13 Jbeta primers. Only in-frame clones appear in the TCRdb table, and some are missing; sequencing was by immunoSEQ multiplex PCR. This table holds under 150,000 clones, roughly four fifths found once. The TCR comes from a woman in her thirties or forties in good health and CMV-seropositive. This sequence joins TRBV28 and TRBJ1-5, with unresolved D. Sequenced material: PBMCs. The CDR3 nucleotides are TGTGCCAGCAGTACATTTGATCAGCCCCAGCATTTT. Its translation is CASSTFDQPQHF.